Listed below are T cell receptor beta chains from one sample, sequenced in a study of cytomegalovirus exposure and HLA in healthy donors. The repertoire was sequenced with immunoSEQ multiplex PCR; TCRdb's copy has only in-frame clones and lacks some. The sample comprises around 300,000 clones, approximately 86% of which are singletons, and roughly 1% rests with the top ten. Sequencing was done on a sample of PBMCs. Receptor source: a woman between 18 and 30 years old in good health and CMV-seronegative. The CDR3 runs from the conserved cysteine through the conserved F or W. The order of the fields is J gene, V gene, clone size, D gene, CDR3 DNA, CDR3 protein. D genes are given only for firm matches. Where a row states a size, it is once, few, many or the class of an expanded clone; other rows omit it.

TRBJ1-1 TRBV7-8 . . TGTGCCAGCAGCGGCGGGTCAAGAAACACTGAAGCTTTCTTT CASSGGSRNTEAFF
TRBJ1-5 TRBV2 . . TGTGCCAGCACTAGAAAGCTGACGGCTTATAGCAATCAGCCCCAGCATTTT CASTRKLTAYSNQPQHF
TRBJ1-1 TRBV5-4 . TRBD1 TGTGCCAGCAGCTTGGAACAGGGGACTGAAGCTTTCTTT CASSLEQGTEAFF
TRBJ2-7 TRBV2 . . TGTGCCAGCAGGGACACCTCCTACGAGCAGTACTTC CASRDTSYEQYF
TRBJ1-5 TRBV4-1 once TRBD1 TGCGCCAGCAGCCAAGATTTGGGGACAGTTAGCAATCAGCCCCAGCATTTT CASSQDLGTVSNQPQHF
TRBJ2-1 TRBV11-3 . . TGTGCCAGCAGCTTAGCGTCGCCGGGGGACTTGGATGAGCAGTTCTTC CASSLASPGDLDEQFF
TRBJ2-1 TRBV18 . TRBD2 TGTGCCAGCTCACTAGGTAGTCCGGGACTAGCGGCCAATGAGCAGTTCTTC CASSLGSPGLAANEQFF
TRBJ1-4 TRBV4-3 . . TGCGCCAGCAGCCAAGAATCCCTGACAGCAACTAATGAAAAACTGTTTTTT CASSQESLTATNEKLFF
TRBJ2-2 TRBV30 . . TGTGCCTGGAGCAATACACCGACACGATCTCCCGGGGAGCTGTTTTTT CAWSNTPTRSPGELFF
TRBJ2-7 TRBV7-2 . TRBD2 TGTGCCAGCAGCGCCATAGCGGGAGGGGTCGAGCAGTACTTC CASSAIAGGVEQYF
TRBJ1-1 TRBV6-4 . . TGTGCCAGCAGAGCTGCGACGGGAGAAGCTTTCTTT CASRAATGEAFF
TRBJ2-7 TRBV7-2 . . TGTGCCAGCAGCTTTAGGGGCTTACAAACCTACGAGCAGTACTTC CASSFRGLQTYEQYF
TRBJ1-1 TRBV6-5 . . TGTGCCAGCAGTACTACGGGACACCGCACTGAAGCTTTCTTT CASSTTGHRTEAFF
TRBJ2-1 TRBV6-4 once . TGTGCCAGCAGGGGAGGCTCCTACAATGAGCAGTTCTTC CASRGGSYNEQFF
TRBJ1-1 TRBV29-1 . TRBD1 TGCAGCGTTGGAGGGGGCAACACTGAAGCTTTCTTT CSVGGGNTEAFF
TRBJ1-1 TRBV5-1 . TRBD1 TGCGCCAGCAGCCCATACTTTCACAGGGGGATCACTGAAGCTTTCTTT CASSPYFHRGITEAFF
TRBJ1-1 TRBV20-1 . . TGCAGCGCTAGAGACAGCACTGAAGCTTTCTTT CSARDSTEAFF
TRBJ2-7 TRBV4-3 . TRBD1 TGCGCCAGCAGTCGGGGGACAGGGGGATCGTACGAGCAGTACTTC CASSRGTGGSYEQYF
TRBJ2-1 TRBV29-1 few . TGCAGCGTTGGAGACAGCAATGAGCAGTTCTTC CSVGDSNEQFF
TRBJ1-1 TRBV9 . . TGTGCCAGCAGCGTAGGGGCAGGGAGGGACACTGAAGCTTTCTTT CASSVGAGRDTEAFF
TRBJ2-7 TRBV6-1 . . TGTGCCAGCAGCCCCACGGACAGTTCCTACGAGCAGTACTTC CASSPTDSSYEQYF
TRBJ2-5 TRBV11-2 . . TGTGCCAGCAGCCTACAAGAGACCCAGTACTTC CASSLQETQYF
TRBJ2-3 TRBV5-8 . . TGTGCCAGCAGCTCACTGTATGTAGAACCAGATACGCAGTATTTT CASSSLYVEPDTQYF
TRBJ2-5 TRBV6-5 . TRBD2 TGTGCCAGCAGTAGCCGACTAGCGGGTGCCGAGACCCAGTACTTC CASSSRLAGAETQYF
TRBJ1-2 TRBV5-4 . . TGTGCCAGCAGCTTGGGATACCAGGCCCTCTATGGCTACACCTTC CASSLGYQALYGYTF
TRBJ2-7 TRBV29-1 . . TGCAGCGTTGAGGAGGATAGAAGCTACGAGCAGTACTTC CSVEEDRSYEQYF